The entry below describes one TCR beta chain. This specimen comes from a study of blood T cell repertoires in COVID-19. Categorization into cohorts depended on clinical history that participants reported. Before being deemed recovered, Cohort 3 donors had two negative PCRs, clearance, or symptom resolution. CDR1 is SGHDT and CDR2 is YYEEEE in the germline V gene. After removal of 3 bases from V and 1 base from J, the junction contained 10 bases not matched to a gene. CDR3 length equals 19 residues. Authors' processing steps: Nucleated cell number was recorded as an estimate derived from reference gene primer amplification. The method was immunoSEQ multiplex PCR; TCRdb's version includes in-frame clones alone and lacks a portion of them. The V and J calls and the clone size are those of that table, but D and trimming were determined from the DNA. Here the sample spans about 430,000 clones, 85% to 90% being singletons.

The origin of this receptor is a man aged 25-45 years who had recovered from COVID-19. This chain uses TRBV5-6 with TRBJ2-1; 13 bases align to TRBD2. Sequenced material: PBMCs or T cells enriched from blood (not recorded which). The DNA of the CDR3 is TGTGCCAGCAGCTCCGGGTGGACTAGCGGGAGTTCGTCCTACAATGAGCAGTTCTTC. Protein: CASSSGWTSGSSSYNEQFF.